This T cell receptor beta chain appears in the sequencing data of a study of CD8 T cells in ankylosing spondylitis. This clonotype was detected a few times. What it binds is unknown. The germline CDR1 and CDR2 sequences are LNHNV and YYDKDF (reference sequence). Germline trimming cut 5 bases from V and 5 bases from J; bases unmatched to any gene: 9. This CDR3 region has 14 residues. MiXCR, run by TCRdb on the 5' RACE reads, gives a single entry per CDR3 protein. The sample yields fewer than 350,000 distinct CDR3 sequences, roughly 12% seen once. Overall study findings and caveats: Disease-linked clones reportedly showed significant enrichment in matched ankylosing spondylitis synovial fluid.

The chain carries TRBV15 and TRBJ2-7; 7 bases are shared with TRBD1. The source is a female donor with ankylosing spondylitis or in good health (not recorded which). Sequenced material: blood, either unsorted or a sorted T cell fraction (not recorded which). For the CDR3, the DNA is TGTGCCACCAGCTTTGGGGACAGCCCTGACGAGCAGTACTTC. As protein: CATSFGDSPDEQYF.